The T cell receptor (beta chain) under discussion was sequenced for a study of CD8 T cells in ankylosing spondylitis. Germline CDR1 reads DFQATT; CDR2 reads SNEGSKA (reference sequence). This CDR3 contains 16 residues. TCRdb used MiXCR to reprocess the 5' RACE reads, holding one entry per CDR3 protein. The sample includes 350,000 to 450,000 distinct CDR3 sequences, 25% to 30% of them seen just once. Notes on this clonotype: Its antigen is currently unknown. Mismatch with germline at one junction end may stem from a read error.

General observations from the study: For ankylosing spondylitis blood, a TCR beta motif of fewer than 10 highly homologous variants appeared characteristic.

This clonotype was obtained from a male donor with ankylosing spondylitis. The source material was blood, either unsorted or a sorted T cell fraction (not recorded which). The chain joins TRBV20-1 to TRBJ2-1; 9 bases agree with TRBD2. CDR3 amino acids: CCAPRGSGSSFTEQFF. CDR3 sequence (DNA): TGCTGTGCTCCCCGGGGTAGCGGGAGCAGTTTTACAGAGCAGTTCTTC.